This is a list of T cell receptor beta chains from one sample in a study of blood T cell repertoires in COVID-19. The repertoire was sequenced with immunoSEQ multiplex PCR; TCRdb's copy has only in-frame clones and lacks some. The top ten hold around 10% of the sample, which has approximately 390,000 clones, 80% to 90% seen once. Sequencing used PBMCs or T cells enriched from blood (not recorded which). The receptors derive from a woman in her forties or fifties who had recovered from COVID-19. Each CDR3 is given with its conserved first and last residue. A D gene is named only where the DNA matches it firmly. Size values are once, few and many counts, or a class for expanded clones, and some rows have none.

TRBD1	TRBV27	once	TRBJ1-2	CASSLFGTGSNYGYTF	TGTGCCAGCAGTTTATTTGGGACAGGGTCTAACTATGGCTACACCTTC
NA	TRBV12-3/TRBV12-4	NA	TRBJ1-2	CASRTAGLYGYTF	TGTGCCAGCAGGACCGCAGGGTTATATGGCTACACCTTC
NA	TRBV9	NA	TRBJ1-4	CASSPGGGGYEKLFF	TGTGCCAGCAGCCCCGGCGGGGGCGGGTATGAAAAACTGTTTTTT
TRBD1	TRBV13	NA	TRBJ1-1	CASSLSGTAYINTEAFF	TGTGCCAGCAGCTTATCCGGGACAGCTTACATCAACACTGAAGCTTTCTTT
TRBD2	TRBV6-2/TRBV6-3	NA	TRBJ2-1	CASSYSSLAGSGEQFF	TGTGCCAGCAGTTACTCCAGTCTAGCGGGGTCCGGTGAGCAGTTCTTC
NA	TRBV6-5	once	TRBJ1-4	CASSNEKLFF	TGTGCCAGTAGCAATGAAAAACTGTTTTTT
NA	TRBV7-9	once	TRBJ1-3	CASSPNTLGNTIYF	TGTGCCAGCAGCCCCAACACCTTAGGAAACACCATATATTTT
TRBD1	TRBV4-3	NA	TRBJ2-7	CASSQDLSTGGTYEQYF	TGCGCCAGCAGCCAAGATCTGTCGACAGGGGGGACCTACGAGCAGTACTTC
NA	TRBV3-1/TRBV3-2	NA	TRBJ1-3	CASSQELNTIYF	TGTGCCAGCAGCCAAGAACTAAACACCATATATTTT
NA	TRBV11-3	NA	TRBJ2-5	CASSPGWYARRETQYF	TGTGCCAGCAGCCCAGGTTGGTACGCTCGAAGGGAGACCCAGTACTTC
TRBD1	TRBV2	NA	TRBJ1-2	CASSGTGPLVGYTF	TGTGCCAGCAGCGGGACAGGCCCGTTAGTCGGCTACACCTTC
NA	TRBV27	NA	TRBJ1-6	CASTTGNSPLHF	TGTGCCAGCACCACAGGGAATTCACCCCTCCACTTT
TRBD1	TRBV12-5	few	TRBJ1-5	CASGSSRDRGRQGNQPQHF	TGTGCTAGTGGTTCGAGCCGGGACAGGGGGCGTCAGGGCAATCAGCCCCAGCATTTT
TRBD1	TRBV5-1	NA	TRBJ1-2	CASSFAGQEDGYTF	TGCGCCAGCAGCTTTGCGGGACAGGAGGATGGCTACACCTTC
TRBD1	TRBV18	NA	TRBJ1-3	CASSPYQGAIGNTIYF	TGTGCCAGCTCACCCTATCAGGGGGCAATTGGAAACACCATATATTTT
NA	TRBV3-1/TRBV3-2	once	TRBJ1-1	CASSITGFNTEAFF	TGTGCCAGCAGCATAACGGGATTCAACACTGAAGCTTTCTTT
TRBD1	TRBV5-1	NA	TRBJ1-1	CASSVGTGGKTEAFF	TGCGCCAGCAGCGTGGGGACAGGGGGTAAGACTGAAGCTTTCTTT
NA	TRBV2	once	TRBJ1-4	CASRGASSSGEKLFF	TGTGCCAGCAGGGGGGCATCGTCTAGTGGTGAAAAACTGTTTTTT
NA	TRBV5-1	NA	TRBJ1-6	CASSLDTRSHSPLHF	TGCGCCAGCAGCTTGGATACACGCAGTCATTCACCCCTCCACTTT
TRBD2	TRBV4-2	NA	TRBJ2-5	CASSQFWGGGETQYF	TGTGCCAGCAGCCAGTTTTGGGGGGGTGGCGAGACCCAGTACTTC
NA	TRBV28	NA	TRBJ1-6	CASSVWTDNNSPLHF	TGTGCCAGCTCCGTTTGGACAGATAATAATTCACCCCTCCACTTT
NA	TRBV12-3/TRBV12-4	once	TRBJ1-6	CASSSDLLPLHF	TGTGCCAGCAGCAGTGACTTATTACCCCTCCACTTT
NA	TRBV5-8	few	TRBJ2-3	CASSLAGGTDTQYF	TGTGCCAGCAGCTTGGCCGGCGGAACAGATACGCAGTATTTT
NA	TRBV30	NA	TRBJ2-2	CACSGSLVVGTGELFF	TGTGCCTGTAGCGGTAGTTTGGTAGTCGGCACCGGGGAGCTGTTTTTT
NA	TRBV5-5	NA	TRBJ2-3	CASSFGGGTDTQYF	TGTGCCAGCAGCTTCGGCGGGGGCACAGATACGCAGTATTTT